The sequence of this TCR beta chain was determined in a study of cytomegalovirus exposure and HLA in healthy donors. The PCR used 60 Vbeta and 13 Jbeta primers. Data came from immunoSEQ multiplex PCR; TCRdb stores just in-frame clones and leaves some out. The sample has some 110,000 clones, roughly a tenth seen once. This clone has just a few counts. V trimming: 5 bases; J trimming: 0 bases; junction bases outside the gene matches: 10. The CDR3 length is 16 residues. Per the germline V gene, CDR1 is SEHNR and CDR2 is FQNEAQ (reference sequence). This TCR derives from a middle-aged man in good health and CMV-seropositive. The chain joins TRBV7-9 to TRBJ2-7; 7 nucleotides align to TRBD1. Sequences were obtained from PBMCs. CDR3 nucleotides: TGTGCCAGCAGCGCCGAGAGGGGGCAGTTCTCCTACGAGCAGTACTTC. Translating it yields CASSAERGQFSYEQYF.